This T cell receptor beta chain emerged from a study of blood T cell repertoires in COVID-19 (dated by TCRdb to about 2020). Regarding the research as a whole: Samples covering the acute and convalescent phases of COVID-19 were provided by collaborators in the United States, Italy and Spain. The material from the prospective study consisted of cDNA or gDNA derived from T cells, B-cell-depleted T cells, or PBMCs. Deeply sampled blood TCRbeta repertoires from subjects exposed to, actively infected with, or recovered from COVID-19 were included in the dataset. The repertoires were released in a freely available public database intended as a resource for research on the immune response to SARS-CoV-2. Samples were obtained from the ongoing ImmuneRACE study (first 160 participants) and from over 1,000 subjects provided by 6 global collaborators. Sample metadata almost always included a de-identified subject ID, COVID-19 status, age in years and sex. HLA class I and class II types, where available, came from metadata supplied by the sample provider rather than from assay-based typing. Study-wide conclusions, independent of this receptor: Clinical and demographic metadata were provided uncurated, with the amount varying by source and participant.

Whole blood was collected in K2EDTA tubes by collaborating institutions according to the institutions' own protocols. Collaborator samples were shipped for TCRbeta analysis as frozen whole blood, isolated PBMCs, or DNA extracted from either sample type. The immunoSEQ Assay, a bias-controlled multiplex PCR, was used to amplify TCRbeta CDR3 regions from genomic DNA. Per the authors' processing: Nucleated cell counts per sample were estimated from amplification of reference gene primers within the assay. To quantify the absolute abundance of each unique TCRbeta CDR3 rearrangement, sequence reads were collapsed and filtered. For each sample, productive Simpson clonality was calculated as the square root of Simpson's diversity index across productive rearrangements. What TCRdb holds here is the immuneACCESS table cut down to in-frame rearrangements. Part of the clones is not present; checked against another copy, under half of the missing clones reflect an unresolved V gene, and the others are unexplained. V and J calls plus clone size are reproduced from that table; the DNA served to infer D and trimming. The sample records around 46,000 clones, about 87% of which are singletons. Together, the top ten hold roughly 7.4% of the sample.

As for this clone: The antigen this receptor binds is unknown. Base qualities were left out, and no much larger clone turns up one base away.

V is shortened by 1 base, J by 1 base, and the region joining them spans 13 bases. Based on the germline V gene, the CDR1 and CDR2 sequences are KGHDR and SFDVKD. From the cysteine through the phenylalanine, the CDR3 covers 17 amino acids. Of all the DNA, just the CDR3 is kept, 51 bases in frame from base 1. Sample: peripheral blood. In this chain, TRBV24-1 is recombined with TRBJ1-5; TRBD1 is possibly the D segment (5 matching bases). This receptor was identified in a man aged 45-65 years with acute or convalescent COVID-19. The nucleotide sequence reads TGTGCCACCAGTGATTTAGGGCAGGGAAAGAGCAATCAGCCCCAGCATTTT. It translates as CATSDLGQGKSNQPQHF.